This T cell receptor beta chain is drawn from a study of Ad26.COV2.S vaccination and SARS-CoV-2 variants. Regarding the study as a whole: There was reportedly substantial breadth in spike-specific CD8+ and CD4+ T cell responses after vaccination.

The germline gives CDR1 ENHRY, CDR2 SYGVKD. After removal of 7 bases from V and 7 bases from J, the junction contained 3 bases not matched to a gene. The CDR3 length is 13 residues. This sample's treatment: roughly 18 received Ad26.COV2.S at low or high dose, single or two shots; about 5 received placebo; per-sample allocation not given. The samples date from day 63 after the first vaccine or placebo injection. This clone was found a few times. Its antigen is undetermined. TCRdb keeps only in-frame clones here, not all; method: immunoSEQ multiplex PCR. The sample contains over 400,000 clones, roughly 90% of which appear only once.

The sample consisted of peripheral blood, taken in a trial of Ad26.COV2.S vaccine versus placebo. The chain has TRBV10-3 and TRBJ2-7; TRBD2 matches at 14 bases. The clonotype originates from a person aged 18 to 59 who received the Ad26.COV2.S COVID-19 vaccine or a placebo. The CDR3 nucleotides read TGTGCCATCAAGGGACTAGCGGGGGAAGAGCAGTACTTC. It encodes CAIKGLAGEEQYF.